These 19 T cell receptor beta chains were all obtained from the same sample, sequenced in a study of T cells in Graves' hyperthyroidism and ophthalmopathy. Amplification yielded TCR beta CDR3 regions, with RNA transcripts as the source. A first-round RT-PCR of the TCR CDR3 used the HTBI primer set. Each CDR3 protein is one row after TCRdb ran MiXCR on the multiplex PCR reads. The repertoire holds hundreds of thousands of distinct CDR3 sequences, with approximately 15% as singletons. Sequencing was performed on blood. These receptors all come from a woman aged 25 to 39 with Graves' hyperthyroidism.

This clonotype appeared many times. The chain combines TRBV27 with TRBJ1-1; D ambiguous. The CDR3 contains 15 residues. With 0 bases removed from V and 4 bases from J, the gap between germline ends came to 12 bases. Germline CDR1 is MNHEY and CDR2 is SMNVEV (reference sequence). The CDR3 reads CASSLSRRVGTEAFF. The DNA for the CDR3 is TGTGCCAGCAGTTTATCACGGCGGGTAGGCACTGAAGCTTTCTTT.

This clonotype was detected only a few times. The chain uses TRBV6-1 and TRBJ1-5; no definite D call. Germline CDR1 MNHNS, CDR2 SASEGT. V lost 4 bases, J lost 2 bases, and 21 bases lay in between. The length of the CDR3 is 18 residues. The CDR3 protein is CASSAPRTRGQGNQPQHF. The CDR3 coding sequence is TGTGCCAGCAGTGCCCCTAGGACTCGAGGGCAGGGCAATCAGCCCCAGCATTTT.

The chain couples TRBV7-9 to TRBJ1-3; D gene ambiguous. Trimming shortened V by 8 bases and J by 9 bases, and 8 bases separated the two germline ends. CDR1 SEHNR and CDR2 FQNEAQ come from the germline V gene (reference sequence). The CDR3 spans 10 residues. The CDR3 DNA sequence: TGTGCCAGCGGCCTGAGCACCATATATTTT. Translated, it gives CASGLSTIYF.

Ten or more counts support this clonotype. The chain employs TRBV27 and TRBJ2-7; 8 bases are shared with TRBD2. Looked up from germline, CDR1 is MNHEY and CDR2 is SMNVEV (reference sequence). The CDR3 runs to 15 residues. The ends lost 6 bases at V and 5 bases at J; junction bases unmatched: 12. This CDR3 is CASSHREGTIHEQYF. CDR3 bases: TGTGCCAGCAGCCATCGGGAGGGGACGATCCACGAGCAGTACTTC.

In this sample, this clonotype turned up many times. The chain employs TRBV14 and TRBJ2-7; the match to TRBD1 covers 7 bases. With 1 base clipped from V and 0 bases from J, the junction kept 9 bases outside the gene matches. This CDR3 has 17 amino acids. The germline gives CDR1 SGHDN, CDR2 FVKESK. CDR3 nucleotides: TGTGCCAGCAGCCAAGCCCTGACAGGGATCTCCTCCTACGAGCAGTACTTC. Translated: CASSQALTGISSYEQYF. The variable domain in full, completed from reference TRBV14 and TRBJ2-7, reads EAGVTQFPSHSVIEKGQTVTLRCDPISGHDNLYWYRRVMGKEIKFLLHFVKESKQDESGMPNNRFLAERTGGTYSTLKVQPAELEDSGVYFCASSQALTGISSYEQYFGPGTRLTVT.

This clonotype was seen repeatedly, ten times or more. The CDR3 region is CASSFGQGSRTLYGYTF. CDR3 nucleotide sequence: TGTGCCAGCAGCTTTGGACAGGGATCCCGGACTCTCTATGGCTACACCTTC. This chain joins TRBV11-1 and TRBJ1-2; 8 bases line up with TRBD1. The CDR3 spans 17 residues. Per germline, CDR1 SGHAT and CDR2 FQDESV (reference sequence). J was trimmed by 4 bases and V by 3 bases; bases with no gene match: 13.

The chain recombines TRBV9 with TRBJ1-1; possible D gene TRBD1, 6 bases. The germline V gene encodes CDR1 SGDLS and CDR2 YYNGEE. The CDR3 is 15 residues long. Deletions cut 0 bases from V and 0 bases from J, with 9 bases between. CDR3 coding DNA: TGTGCCAGCAGCGTAGTTCAGGGGATGAACACTGAAGCTTTCTTT. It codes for CASSVVQGMNTEAFF.

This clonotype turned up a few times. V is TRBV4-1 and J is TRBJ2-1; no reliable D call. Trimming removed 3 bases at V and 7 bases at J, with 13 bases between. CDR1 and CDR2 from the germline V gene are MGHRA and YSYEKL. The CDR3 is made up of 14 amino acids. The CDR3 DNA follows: TGCGCCAGCAGCCAGGCCGTCCTCTGGAATGAGCAGTTCTTC. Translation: CASSQAVLWNEQFF.

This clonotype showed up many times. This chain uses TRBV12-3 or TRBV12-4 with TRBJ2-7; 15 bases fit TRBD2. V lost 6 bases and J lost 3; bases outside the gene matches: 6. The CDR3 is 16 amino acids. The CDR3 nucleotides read TGTGCCAGCAGCTCCGGGACTAGCGGGAGGTTCTACGAGCAGTACTTC. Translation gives CASSSGTSGRFYEQYF.

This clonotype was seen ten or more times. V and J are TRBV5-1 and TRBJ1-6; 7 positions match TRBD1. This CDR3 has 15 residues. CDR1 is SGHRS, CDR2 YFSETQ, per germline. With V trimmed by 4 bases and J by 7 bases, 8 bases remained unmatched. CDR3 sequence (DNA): TGCGCCAGCAGCAGACGACAGGGTGGGAATTCACCCCTCCACTTT. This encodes CASSRRQGGNSPLHF.

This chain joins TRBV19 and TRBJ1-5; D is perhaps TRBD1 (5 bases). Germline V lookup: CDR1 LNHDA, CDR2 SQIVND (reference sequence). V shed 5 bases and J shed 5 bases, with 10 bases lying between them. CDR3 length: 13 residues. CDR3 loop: CASSLRRDQPQHF. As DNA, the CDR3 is TGTGCCAGTAGTCTCCGCAGGGATCAGCCCCAGCATTTT.

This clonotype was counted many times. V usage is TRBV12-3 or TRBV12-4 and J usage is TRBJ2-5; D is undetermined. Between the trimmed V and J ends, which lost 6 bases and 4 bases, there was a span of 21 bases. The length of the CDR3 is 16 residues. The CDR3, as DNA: TGTGCCAGCAGCCCCCCCGGAGTAACCGGGCGAGAGACCCAGTACTTC. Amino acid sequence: CASSPPGVTGRETQYF.

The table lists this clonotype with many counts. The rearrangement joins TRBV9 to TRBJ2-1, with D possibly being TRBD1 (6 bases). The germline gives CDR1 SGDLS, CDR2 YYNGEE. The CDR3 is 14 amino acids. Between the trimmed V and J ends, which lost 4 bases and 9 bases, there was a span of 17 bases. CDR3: CASSFRQLGGEQFF. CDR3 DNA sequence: TGTGCCAGCAGCTTCAGACAGCTAGGGGGTGAGCAGTTCTTC.

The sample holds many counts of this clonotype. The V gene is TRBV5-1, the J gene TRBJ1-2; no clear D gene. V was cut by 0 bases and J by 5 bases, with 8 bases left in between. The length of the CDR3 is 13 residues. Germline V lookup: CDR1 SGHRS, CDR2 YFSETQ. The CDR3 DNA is TGCGCCAGCAGCTTGGGGGAGTATTATGGCTACACCTTC. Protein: CASSLGEYYGYTF.

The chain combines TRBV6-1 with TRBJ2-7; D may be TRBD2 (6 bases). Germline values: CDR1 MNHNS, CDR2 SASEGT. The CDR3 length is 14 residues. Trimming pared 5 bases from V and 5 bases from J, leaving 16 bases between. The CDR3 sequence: CASSRHGTGDEQYF. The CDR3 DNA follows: TGTGCCAGCAGTCGCCACGGGACGGGAGACGAGCAGTACTTC.

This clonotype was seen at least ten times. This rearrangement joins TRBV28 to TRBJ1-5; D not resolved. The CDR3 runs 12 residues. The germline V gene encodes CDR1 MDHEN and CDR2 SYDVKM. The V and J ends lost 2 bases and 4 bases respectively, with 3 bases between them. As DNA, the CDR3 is TGTGCCAGCAGTTTAAGAAATCAGCCCCAGCATTTT. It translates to CASSLRNQPQHF.

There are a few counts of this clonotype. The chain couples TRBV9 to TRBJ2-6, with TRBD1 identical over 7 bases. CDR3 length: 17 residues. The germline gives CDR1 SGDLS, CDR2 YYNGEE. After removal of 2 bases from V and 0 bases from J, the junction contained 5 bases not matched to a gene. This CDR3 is CASSVGRGNSGANVLTF. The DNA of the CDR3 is TGTGCCAGCAGCGTTGGCAGGGGGAACTCTGGGGCCAACGTCCTGACTTTC. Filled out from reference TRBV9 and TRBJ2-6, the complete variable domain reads DSGVTQTPKHLITATGQRVTLRCSPRSGDLSVYWYQQSLDQGLQFLIQYYNGEERAKGNILERFSAQQFPDLHSELNLSSLELGDSALYFCASSVGRGNSGANVLTFGAGSRLTVL.

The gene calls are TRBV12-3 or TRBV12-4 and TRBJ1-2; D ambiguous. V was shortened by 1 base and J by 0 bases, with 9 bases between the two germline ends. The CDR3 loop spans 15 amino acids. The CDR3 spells CASSLEEAPNYGYTF. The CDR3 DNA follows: TGTGCCAGCAGTTTAGAGGAGGCCCCTAACTATGGCTACACCTTC.

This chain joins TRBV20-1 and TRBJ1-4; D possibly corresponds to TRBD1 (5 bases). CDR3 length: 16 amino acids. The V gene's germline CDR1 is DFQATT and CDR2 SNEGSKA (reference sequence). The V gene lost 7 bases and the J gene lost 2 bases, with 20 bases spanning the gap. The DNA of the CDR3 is TGCAGTGAAATCCCTAGTGGGGGAGGGACTAATGAAAAACTGTTTTTT. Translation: CSEIPSGGGTNEKLFF.